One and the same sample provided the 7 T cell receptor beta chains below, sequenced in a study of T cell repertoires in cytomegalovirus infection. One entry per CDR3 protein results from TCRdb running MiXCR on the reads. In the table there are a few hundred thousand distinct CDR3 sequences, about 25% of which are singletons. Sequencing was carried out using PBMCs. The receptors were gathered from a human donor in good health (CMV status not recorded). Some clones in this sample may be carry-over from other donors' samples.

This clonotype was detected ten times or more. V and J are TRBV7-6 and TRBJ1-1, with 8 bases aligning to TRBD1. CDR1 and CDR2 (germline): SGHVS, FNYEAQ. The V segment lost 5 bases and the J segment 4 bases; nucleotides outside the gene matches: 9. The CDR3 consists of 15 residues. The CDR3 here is CASSQITGGGTEAFF. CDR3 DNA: TGTGCCAGCAGCCAAATTACAGGGGGAGGCACTGAAGCTTTCTTT. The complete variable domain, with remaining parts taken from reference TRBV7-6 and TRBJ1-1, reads GAGVSQSPRYKVTKRGQDVALRCDPISGHVSLYWYRQALGQGPEFLTYFNYEAQQDKSGLPNDRFSAERPEGSISTLTIQRTEQRDSAMYRCASSQITGGGTEAFFGQGTRLTVV.

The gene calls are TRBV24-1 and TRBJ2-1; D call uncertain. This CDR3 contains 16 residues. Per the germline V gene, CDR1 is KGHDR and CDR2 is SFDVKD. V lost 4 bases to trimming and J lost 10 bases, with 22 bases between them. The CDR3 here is CATSEISAYMGEEQFF. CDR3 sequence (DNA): TGTGCCACCAGTGAAATTTCCGCCTATATGGGCGAAGAGCAGTTCTTC.

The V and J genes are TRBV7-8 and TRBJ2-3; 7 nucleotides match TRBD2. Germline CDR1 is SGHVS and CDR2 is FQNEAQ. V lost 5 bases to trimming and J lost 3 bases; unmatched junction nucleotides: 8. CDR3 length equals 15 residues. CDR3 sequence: CASSPSTSVTDTQYF. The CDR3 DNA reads TGTGCCAGCAGCCCCTCCACTAGCGTGACAGATACGCAGTATTTT.

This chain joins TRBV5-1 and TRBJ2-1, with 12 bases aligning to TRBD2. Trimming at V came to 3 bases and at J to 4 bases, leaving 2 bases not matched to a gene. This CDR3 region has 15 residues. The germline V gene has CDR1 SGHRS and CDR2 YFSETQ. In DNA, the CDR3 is TGCGCCAGCAGCTGGACTAGCGGGGATTACAATGAGCAGTTCTTC. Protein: CASSWTSGDYNEQFF.

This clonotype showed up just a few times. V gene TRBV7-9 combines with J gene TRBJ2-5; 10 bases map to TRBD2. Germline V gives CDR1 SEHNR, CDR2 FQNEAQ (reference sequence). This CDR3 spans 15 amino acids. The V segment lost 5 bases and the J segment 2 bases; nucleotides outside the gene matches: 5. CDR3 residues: CASSPGLALQETQYF. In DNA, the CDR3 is TGTGCCAGCAGCCCGGGACTAGCGTTACAAGAGACCCAGTACTTC.

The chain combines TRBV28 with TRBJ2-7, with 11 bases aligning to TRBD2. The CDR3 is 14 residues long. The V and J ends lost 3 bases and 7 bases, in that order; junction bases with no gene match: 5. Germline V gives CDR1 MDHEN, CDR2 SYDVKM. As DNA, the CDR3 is TGTGCCAGCAGTTTTAGCGGGAGGGGAAGGGAGCAGTACTTC. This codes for CASSFSGRGREQYF.

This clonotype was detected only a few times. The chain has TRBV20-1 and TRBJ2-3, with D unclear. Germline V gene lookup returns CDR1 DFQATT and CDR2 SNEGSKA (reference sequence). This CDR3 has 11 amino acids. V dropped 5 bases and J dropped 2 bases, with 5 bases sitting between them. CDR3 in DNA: TGCAGTGCTCAGACCACAGATACGCAGTATTTT. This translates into CSAQTTDTQYF.